The sequence of this TCR beta chain was determined in a study of cytomegalovirus exposure and HLA in healthy donors. Primers for the PCR totalled 60 Vbeta and 13 Jbeta. Data came from immunoSEQ multiplex PCR; TCRdb stores just in-frame clones and leaves some out. This sample has approximately 160,000 clones, with roughly 87% found just once. Per the germline V gene, CDR1 is SGHRS and CDR2 is YFSETQ. Trimming at V came to 4 bases and at J to 4 bases, leaving 4 bases not matched to a gene. The CDR3 spans 13 residues. The receptor's source is a man aged 50 to 59 in good health and CMV-seropositive. This chain connects TRBV5-1 to TRBJ1-1, with 7 nucleotides matching TRBD1. Sequencing used PBMCs. The CDR3 DNA reads as TGCGCCAGCAGCGCACAGGGGACCACTGAAGCTTTCTTT. Protein product: CASSAQGTTEAFF.